This T cell receptor beta chain was identified in a study of blood T cell repertoires in COVID-19. Study-wide context: PBMCs, B-cell-depleted T cells, or T cells provided the cDNA or gDNA that made up the material.

In the source study's methods: The authors estimated nucleated cell counts from reference gene primer amplification. Only in-frame clones appear in the TCRdb table, and some are missing; sequencing was by immunoSEQ multiplex PCR. V and J calls plus clone size are reproduced from that table; the DNA served to infer D and trimming. The table includes around 300,000 clones, under 90% detected once. V was clipped by 6 bases and J by 7 bases, with 10 bases between them. The CDR3 runs to 12 residues. The V gene's germline CDR1 is SGHVS and CDR2 FQNEAQ. This chain links TRBV7-8 with TRBJ2-1; the D gene is possibly TRBD2 (5 bases). Sequenced input: peripheral blood. The sequence was obtained from a man aged 45-65 years with acute or convalescent COVID-19. The CDR3 DNA sequence: TGTGCCAGCAGTCAAACTAGGAATGAGCAGTTCTTC. This codes for CASSQTRNEQFF.